These 18 T cell receptor beta chains share one sample of origin, sequenced in a study of human T cells and chemical hapten exposure. Indicated time point: patch test 1, 2 weeks after DPC sensitization. Treatment given: therapeutic diphenylcyclopropenone sensitization with weekly scalp DPC. MiXCR was run by TCRdb on the RACE reads, yielding one entry per CDR3 protein. Of a few hundred thousand distinct CDR3 sequences in the sample, more than 4.5% were seen once. The sequencing used whole blood, collected in connection with sensitization to the hapten diphenylcyclopropenone (DPC). The receptors originated from a woman between 45 and 65 years old with alopecia areata. Some clones in this sample may be carry-over from other donors' samples.

The chain is built from TRBV30 and TRBJ2-1; 9 bases fit TRBD2. CDR3 length: 17 residues. Germline CDR1 reads GTSNPN; CDR2 reads SVGIG (reference sequence). The ends lost 1 base at V and 4 bases at J; junction bases unmatched: 11. CDR3 bases: TGTGCCTGGAGTGCAGGAGATAGCGGGAGAAAATACAATGAGCAGTTCTTC. It translates to CAWSAGDSGRKYNEQFF. The complete variable domain, with remaining parts taken from reference TRBV30 and TRBJ2-1, reads SQTIHQWPATLVQPVGSPLSLECTVEGTSNPNLYWYRQAAGRGLQLLFYSVGIGQISSEVPQNLSASRPQDRQFILSSKKLLLSDSGFYLCAWSAGDSGRKYNEQFFGPGTRLTVL.

By its share, this clonotype is medium-sized. J is TRBJ2-7 and V is TRBV4-3; the match to TRBD1 covers 8 bases. The V segment lost 0 bases and the J segment 5 bases; nucleotides outside the gene matches: 18. Germline V gene sequence: CDR1 LGHNA, CDR2 YSLEER. This CDR3 comprises 19 residues. Here the CDR3 reads CASSQDHVHTRQGSHEQYF. CDR3 nucleotides: TGCGCCAGCAGCCAAGATCACGTTCACACCAGACAGGGGAGTCACGAGCAGTACTTC.

This rearrangement joins TRBV29-1 to TRBJ1-2, with a weak D call TRBD1 (5 bases). Germline V gives CDR1 SQVTM, CDR2 ANQGSEA. V lost 5 bases and J lost 6, with 19 bases in between. CDR3 length equals 14 residues. The DNA for the CDR3 is TGCAGCGTTCCCTGGACACAGACACAGAATGGCTACACCTTC. Its translation: CSVPWTQTQNGYTF.

This clonotype was counted between two and nine times. The CDR3 loop reads CTSSQDRKDDRKFYEQYF. The DNA for the CDR3 is TGCACCAGCAGCCAAGATCGAAAGGACGACCGCAAATTTTACGAGCAGTACTTC. The chain combines TRBV1 with TRBJ2-7. TRBV1 counts as a pseudogene. The CDR3 length is 18 residues.

This clonotype has a handful of counts. The chain is built from TRBV12-3 or TRBV12-4 and TRBJ2-3, with D maybe TRBD1 (5 bases). There are 15 residues in the CDR3. Trimming left V 2 bases short and J 0 bases short, with 9 bases between. The CDR3 reads CASSLSQGSTDTQYF. DNA for the CDR3: TGTGCCAGCAGTTTAAGCCAGGGTAGCACAGATACGCAGTATTTT.

Ten or more counts support this clonotype. The chain is built from TRBV28 and TRBJ2-7, with D perhaps given as TRBD1 or TRBD2 (5 bases each). There are 10 residues in the CDR3. Per the germline V gene, CDR1 is MDHEN and CDR2 is SYDVKM. V was shortened by 8 bases and J by 7 bases, with 9 bases between the two germline ends. This CDR3 is CASGWGEQYF. The CDR3 DNA follows: TGTGCCAGCGGCTGGGGGGAGCAGTACTTC.

This clonotype was picked up a small number of times. The chain combines TRBV28 with TRBJ2-6; D uncertain. Deletions cut 6 bases from V and 3 bases from J, with 15 bases between. Germline V gene sequence: CDR1 MDHEN, CDR2 SYDVKM. This CDR3 is built from 16 residues. CDR3 region: CASSLGLSRGANVLTF. The CDR3 nucleotides read TGTGCCAGCAGCCTCGGGCTCTCTCGTGGGGCCAACGTCCTGACTTTC.

This clonotype came up a few times. This chain connects TRBV15 to TRBJ2-5; D is possibly TRBD2 (6 bases). There are 13 residues in the CDR3. Germline CDR1 reads LNHNV; CDR2 reads YYDKDF (reference sequence). Trimming stripped 7 bases from V and 2 bases from J, with 11 bases between. The CDR3 loop reads CATTIGTQETQYF. CDR3 nucleotide sequence: TGTGCCACCACCATCGGGACTCAAGAGACCCAGTACTTC.

This clonotype occurred many times. The chain employs TRBV4-1 and TRBJ2-3; the D call may be TRBD1 or TRBD2 (5 bases each). Looked up from germline, CDR1 is MGHRA and CDR2 is YSYEKL. This CDR3 region has 15 residues. Trimming stripped 2 bases from V and 2 bases from J, with 11 bases between. The CDR3 spells CASSQQGTITDTQYF. As DNA, the CDR3 is TGCGCCAGCAGCCAACAAGGGACCATCACAGATACGCAGTATTTT.

This clonotype was seen a handful of times. This chain connects TRBV27 to TRBJ2-5; maybe TRBD2 (5 bases). The CDR3 spans 13 residues. The ends were cut back, 6 bases at V and 2 bases at J, with 10 bases in the middle. CDR1 and CDR2 from the germline V gene are MNHEY and SMNVEV (reference sequence). The CDR3 DNA is TGTGCCAGCAGCAAAAGACTACAAGAGACCCAGTACTTC. Amino acid sequence: CASSKRLQETQYF.

This clonotype was recorded a few times. The CDR3 sequence is CASSEDLVGPLHF. The CDR3 nucleotides read TGTGCCAGCAGTGAGGACTTAGTGGGACCCCTCCACTTT. The genes are TRBV6-5 and TRBJ1-6, with D uncertain. The germline V and J ends were trimmed by 5 bases and 12 bases, with 14 bases remaining between them. The CDR3 has 13 residues. The V gene's germline CDR1 is MNHEY and CDR2 SVGAGI.

The chain employs TRBV9 and TRBJ1-2; TRBD1 aligns across 9 bases. The CDR3 has 15 residues. Germline V gene sequence: CDR1 SGDLS, CDR2 YYNGEE. Trimming took 0 bases from V and 8 from J; bases not matched to a gene: 8. CDR3: CASSVGPGQGYGYTF. In DNA form, the CDR3 reads TGTGCCAGCAGCGTAGGACCGGGACAGGGATACGGCTACACCTTC. Full variable domain (outside the CDR3, taken from reference TRBV9 and TRBJ1-2): DSGVTQTPKHLITATGQRVTLRCSPRSGDLSVYWYQQSLDQGLQFLIQYYNGEERAKGNILERFSAQQFPDLHSELNLSSLELGDSALYFCASSVGPGQGYGYTFGSGTRLTVV.

This clonotype was picked up many times. The chain couples TRBV4-1 to TRBJ2-3, with 10 positions matching TRBD1. CDR1 MGHRA and CDR2 YSYEKL come from the germline V gene. The CDR3 runs 19 residues. V gave up 3 bases and J gave up 3 bases; unmatched junction bases: 15. CDR3 region: CASSHRQGAIWFETDTQYF. The CDR3 region has the DNA TGCGCCAGCAGCCACCGACAGGGGGCGATATGGTTCGAAACAGATACGCAGTATTTT.

V gene TRBV5-1 combines with J gene TRBJ2-1; 11 nucleotides agree with TRBD2. CDR3 length: 15 residues. CDR1 is SGHRS and CDR2 is YFSETQ in the germline V gene. V lost 3 bases, J lost 6 bases, and 5 bases stayed unmatched. This CDR3 reads CASSSGTSGLNEQFF. CDR3 nucleotide sequence: TGCGCCAGCAGCTCCGGGACTAGCGGACTCAATGAGCAGTTCTTC.

This clonotype came up a few times. This rearrangement joins TRBV5-1 to TRBJ1-1, with D perhaps TRBD1 (5 bases). The CDR3 loop spans 14 amino acids. The ends were cut back, 3 bases at V and 0 bases at J, with 9 bases in the middle. Germline V gives CDR1 SGHRS, CDR2 YFSETQ. The CDR3 DNA reads TGCGCCAGCAGCTCGACAGAGATGAACACTGAAGCTTTCTTT. It yields the protein CASSSTEMNTEAFF.

This clonotype was picked up a small number of times. The genes are TRBV12-3 or TRBV12-4 and TRBJ2-3; TRBD2 aligns across 15 bases. V lost 6 bases, J lost 4 bases, and 5 bases stayed unmatched. The CDR3 is 16 amino acids. In nucleotides, the CDR3 is TGTGCCAGCAGCACGGGACTAGCGGGGGGTGCAGATACGCAGTATTTT. Its protein product is CASSTGLAGGADTQYF.

CDR3 nucleotides: TGTGCCAGCAGTTTCGGACAGTCTGGGGAGACCCAGTACTTC. Translation: CASSFGQSGETQYF. The chain recombines TRBV27 with TRBJ2-5; D possibly corresponds to TRBD1 (6 bases). The ends were cut back, 3 bases at V and 5 bases at J, with 13 bases in the middle. The V gene's germline CDR1 is MNHEY and CDR2 SMNVEV (reference sequence). The CDR3 is 14 residues long.

This clonotype has a count of ten or more. The V call is TRBV29-1, the J call TRBJ1-5, with D perhaps matching TRBD1 (5 bases). The CDR3 sequence is 12 residues long. Germline CDR1 and CDR2: SQVTM and ANQGSEA. Trimming took off 5 bases at V and 5 bases at J, with 10 bases between the two ends. CDR3 bases: TGCAGCGTTCGAGCGGGGGATCAGCCCCAGCATTTT. Its translation is CSVRAGDQPQHF.